Below are 4 T cell receptor beta chains sequenced from a single sample in a study of shared clonotypes between healthy human individuals. CD45RO negativity and positive selection for CCR7 defined naive CD8 cells, a population that excluded terminally differentiated effector memory CD45RA+ cells. The method was immunoSEQ multiplex PCR; TCRdb's version includes in-frame clones alone and lacks a portion of them. The sample consists of millions of clones, about 94% of them appearing once. The sample was naive CD8+ T cells sorted from blood. The receptors shown here come from a man aged 18 to 30 in good health.

Points on this clone: This sample includes further DNA sequences coding for the same CDR3. The V and J genes are TRBV6-5 and TRBJ2-7; D may be TRBD2 (5 bases). The V gene lost 4 bases and the J gene lost 6 bases, with 7 bases spanning the gap. Germline CDR1 reads MNHEY; CDR2 reads SVGAGI. CDR3 length: 11 residues. CDR3 DNA: TGTGCCAGCAGTTCCGGGGTCGAGCAGTACTTC. This sequence encodes CASSSGVEQYF.

The chain links TRBV4-3 to TRBJ2-4; 12 nucleotides agree with TRBD2. With V trimmed by 4 bases and J by 0 bases, 4 bases remained unmatched. The CDR3 runs to 17 residues. Germline V gene sequence: CDR1 LGHNA, CDR2 YSLEER. The CDR3 sequence: CASSPLAGGPAKNIQYF. CDR3 sequence (DNA): TGCGCCAGCAGCCCACTAGCGGGAGGACCAGCCAAAAACATTCAGTACTTC.

The gene calls are TRBV6-1 and TRBJ2-2; D call uncertain. CDR3 length: 13 residues. Trimming cost V 3 bases and J 7 bases, with 9 bases left between them. Germline CDR1 MNHNS, CDR2 SASEGT. The DNA of the CDR3 is TGTGCCAGCAGTGAGTCAGACATCGGGGAGCTGTTTTTT. Translated: CASSESDIGELFF.

The rearrangement uses TRBV27 and TRBJ2-7; the D gene could be TRBD1 or TRBD2 (6 bases each). The CDR3 is made up of 16 amino acids. The germline gives CDR1 MNHEY, CDR2 SMNVEV (reference sequence). The ends were cut back, 5 bases at V and 2 bases at J, with 19 bases in the middle. The DNA of the CDR3 is TGTGCCAGCAGTCCGTCCGGGGGCCCCAGAACCTACGAGCAGTACTTC. Its translation is CASSPSGGPRTYEQYF.